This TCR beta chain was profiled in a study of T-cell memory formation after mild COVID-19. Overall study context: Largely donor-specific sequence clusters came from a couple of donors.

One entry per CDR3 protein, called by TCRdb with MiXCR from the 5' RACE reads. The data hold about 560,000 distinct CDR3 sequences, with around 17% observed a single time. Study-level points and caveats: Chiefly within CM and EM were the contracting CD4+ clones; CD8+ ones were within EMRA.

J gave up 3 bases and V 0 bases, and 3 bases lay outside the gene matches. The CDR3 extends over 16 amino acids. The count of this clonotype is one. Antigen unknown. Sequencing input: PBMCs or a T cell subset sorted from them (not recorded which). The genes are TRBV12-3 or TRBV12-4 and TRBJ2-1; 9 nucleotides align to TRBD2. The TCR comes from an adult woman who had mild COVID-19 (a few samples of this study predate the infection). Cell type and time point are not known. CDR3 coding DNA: TGTGCCAGCAGTTTAGCAATGACTAGCGGCTACAATGAGCAGTTCTTC. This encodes CASSLAMTSGYNEQFF.